This is a list of T cell receptor beta chains from one sample in a study of identical twins' blood T cells. One entry per CDR3 protein, called by TCRdb with MiXCR from the 5' RACE reads. Among 350,000 to 400,000 distinct CDR3 sequences listed, roughly 27% were seen once. Input material: PBMCs. These receptors all come from a woman aged 18 to 55 in good health. CDR3s include the opening cysteine and the closing phenylalanine or tryptophan. D genes are given only for firm matches. Size tells how often a clone was seen (once, few, many) or the class of an expanded clone, and some rows leave it out.

V	size	D	J	DNA	CDR3
TRBV18	many	-	TRBJ2-7	TGTGCCAGCTCACTCGGCCAACTTTCTTCCTACGAGCAGTACTTC	CASSLGQLSSYEQYF
TRBV7-3	-	-	TRBJ1-1	TGTGCCAGCAGCTTTAAGGGGTCAACTACGGGGGGCCGAAGTTTGGGCACTGAAGCTTTCTTT	CASSFKGSTTGGRSLGTEAFF
TRBV5-1	-	-	TRBJ1-2	TGCGCCAGCAGCTTTTACAGCGGATCAGATGGCTACACCTTC	CASSFYSGSDGYTF
TRBV6-4	medium-sized	-	TRBJ1-5	TGTGCCAGCAGTGCCGATAGCAATCAGCCCCAGCATTTT	CASSADSNQPQHF
TRBV15	-	-	TRBJ2-3	TGTGCCACCAGCACCGGAGATAGCACAGATACGCAGTATTTT	CATSTGDSTDTQYF
TRBV5-6	-	-	TRBJ2-7	TGTGCCAGCACCCGGGGGTATAGGACTGAGGGCTACGAGCAGTACTTC	CASTRGYRTEGYEQYF
TRBV9	few	-	TRBJ1-5	TGTGCCAGCAGCGTAGATGCGGGGAATCAGCCCCAGCATTTT	CASSVDAGNQPQHF
TRBV6-2/TRBV6-3	-	-	TRBJ2-3	TGTGCCAGCAGTTACGAAGTTACGCAGTATTTT	CASSYEVTQYF
TRBV4-3	-	-	TRBJ2-7	TGCGCCGGCAGCCAAGAAGCACAAATCGGGTACGAGCAGTACTTC	CAGSQEAQIGYEQYF
TRBV5-1	few	-	TRBJ2-3	TGCGCCAGCAGCTTGGGTGCCATCGGAGATACGCAGTATTTT	CASSLGAIGDTQYF
TRBV6-5	-	TRBD1	TRBJ1-2	TGTGCCACAATACCGGGACAGGGGGCTTATGGGGGCTACACCTTC	CATIPGQGAYGGYTF
TRBV6-2/TRBV6-3	-	-	TRBJ2-2	TGTGCCAGCAGTTCCCAGACCCACGGGGAGCTGTTTTTT	CASSSQTHGELFF
TRBV10-3	-	-	TRBJ1-1	TGTGCCATCAGCGCCGAGGCTGAAGCTTTCTTT	CAISAEAEAFF
TRBV14	few	-	TRBJ1-2	TGTGCCAGCAGCCCGGCGGCATACTACAACTATGGCTACACCTTC	CASSPAAYYNYGYTF
TRBV19	many	TRBD2	TRBJ2-3	TGTGCCAGTAGCCTGACGAGTAGCGGGGACACAGATACGCAGTATTTT	CASSLTSSGDTDTQYF
TRBV29-1	few	TRBD1	TRBJ1-1	TGCAGCGTTGCTGGAATGGGACAGGGGGCCGGGCTGAACACTGAAGCTTTCTTT	CSVAGMGQGAGLNTEAFF
TRBV11-2	once	-	TRBJ2-7	TGTGCCAGCAGCCCTTCTACCGACGAGCAGTACTTC	CASSPSTDEQYF
TRBV11-3	few	-	TRBJ1-3	TGTGCCAGCAGCTTAGAAGGGGATGTTGGAAACACCATATATTTT	CASSLEGDVGNTIYF
TRBV20-1	few	TRBD1	TRBJ1-1	TGCAGTGCTAGATTGGCCGGGACGACAGGGAGCACTGAAGCTTTCTTT	CSARLAGTTGSTEAFF
TRBV29-1	-	-	TRBJ2-2	TGCAGCGTTGAAGACGGACAGCACGGGGAGCTGTTTTTT	CSVEDGQHGELFF
TRBV6-5	few	-	TRBJ2-1	TGTGCCAGCAGTGATCCGAAGGGCGTTAAGCAGTTCTTC	CASSDPKGVKQFF
TRBV29-1	-	TRBD2	TRBJ2-1	TGCAGCGTGTCTAGCGGTTCGAGCTCCTACAATGAGCAGTTCTTC	CSVSSGSSSYNEQFF
TRBV6-2/TRBV6-3	few	-	TRBJ1-1	TGTGCCAGCAGTTACCAGGGCGCCAAGGGTGAAGCTTTCTTT	CASSYQGAKGEAFF
TRBV15	few	-	TRBJ1-5	TGTGCCACCAGCAGAGTAGGGGGCAATCAGCCCCAGCATTTT	CATSRVGGNQPQHF
TRBV18	-	TRBD1	TRBJ1-5	TGTGCCAGCTCACTGGGGACAGGGGAACAGCCCCAGCATTTT	CASSLGTGEQPQHF
TRBV20-1	many	TRBD2	TRBJ2-1	TGCAGTGCTAGATCGGGACTAGACTACAATGAGCAGTTCTTC	CSARSGLDYNEQFF
TRBV6-1	-	-	TRBJ1-1	TGTGCCAGCAGTAAGACAAACATGAACACTGAAGCTTTCTTT	CASSKTNMNTEAFF
TRBV20-1	few	-	TRBJ2-5	TGCAGTGCTAGCCAGTCAGAAGGGCGCCAAGAGACCCAGTACTTC	CSASQSEGRQETQYF
TRBV6-2/TRBV6-3	few	-	TRBJ2-2	TGTGCCAGCAGTCCCCTACCTAATTCGAACACCGGGGAGCTGTTTTTT	CASSPLPNSNTGELFF
TRBV6-6	-	-	TRBJ2-1	TGTGCCAGCAGTTATGAGGATGAGCAGTTCTTC	CASSYEDEQFF
TRBV7-6	few	-	TRBJ1-5	TGTGCCAGCAGCCCCTATCGGGACAGCAATCAGCCCCAGCATTTT	CASSPYRDSNQPQHF
TRBV7-9	-	-	TRBJ1-6	TGTGCCAGCAGCTCATATAATTCACCCCTCCACTTT	CASSSYNSPLHF
TRBV28	-	-	TRBJ2-7	TGTGCCACGGCAGGGTTTGGGTACGAGCAGTACTTC	CATAGFGYEQYF
TRBV20-1	many	-	TRBJ2-3	TGCAGTGCTAGAGAGAGGGCGCTGGTTCCAGATACGCAGTATTTT	CSARERALVPDTQYF
TRBV28	few	-	TRBJ2-7	TGTGCCAGCAGCCAAGCCCCTAGCTCAGGTTACGAGCAGTACTTC	CASSQAPSSGYEQYF
TRBV6-1	-	-	TRBJ1-2	TGTGCCAGCGTCTCGGTCAGACGGAACTATGGCTACACCTTC	CASVSVRRNYGYTF
TRBV5-1	-	TRBD1	TRBJ1-1	TGCGCCAGCAGCTGGGACAGGGCCAAAAACACTGAAGCTTTCTTT	CASSWDRAKNTEAFF
TRBV5-1	-	-	TRBJ2-3	TGCGCCAGCAGCTTGGGCTGGGTTAGCACAGATACGCAGTATTTT	CASSLGWVSTDTQYF
TRBV20-1	few	-	TRBJ1-1	TGCAGTGCCCTAAACCCCAAAGCGAGCACTGAAGCTTTCTTT	CSALNPKASTEAFF
TRBV6-5	few	-	TRBJ1-5	TGTGCCAGCAGTCCCAGGACAGTCGGGGGCAATCAGCCCCAGCATTTT	CASSPRTVGGNQPQHF
TRBV3-1	few	TRBD1	TRBJ2-4	TGTGCCAGCAGCCAAACGACAGGGTGGCCCAAAAACATTCAGTACTTC	CASSQTTGWPKNIQYF
TRBV5-1	-	-	TRBJ1-1	TGCGCCAGCAGCCAATTCACCCCGGATGGTGAAGCTTTCTTT	CASSQFTPDGEAFF
TRBV7-9	-	-	TRBJ2-7	TGTGCCAGCAGCTTGAACGGTATAAACTACGAGCAGTACTTC	CASSLNGINYEQYF
TRBV7-9	-	-	TRBJ1-4	TGTGCCAGCAGCTTCGGGGGAACTGAAAAACTGTTTTTT	CASSFGGTEKLFF
TRBV6-6	few	TRBD1	TRBJ1-4	TGTGCCAGCAGTTTCCAGGGGGCACGGAAACTGTTTTTT	CASSFQGARKLFF
TRBV6-5	-	-	TRBJ1-4	TGTGCCAGCAGCCGCGCAGGGGCTGATGGGGAAAAACTGTTTTTT	CASSRAGADGEKLFF
TRBV29-1	few	-	TRBJ1-1	TGCAGCGCGGGATGGCAACAGCCGAACACTGAAGCTTTCTTT	CSAGWQQPNTEAFF
TRBV28	-	-	TRBJ2-2	TGTGCCAGCAGTTCCCTCGGGCAGTCCGGGGAGCTGTTTTTT	CASSSLGQSGELFF
TRBV7-8	many	TRBD1	TRBJ1-6	TGTGCCAGCAGCTTAGCGGGACAGCCTAATTCACCCCTCCACTTT	CASSLAGQPNSPLHF
TRBV6-1	few	TRBD1	TRBJ2-5	TGTGCCAGCAGAGTGACAGGGACGGAGACCCAGTACTTC	CASRVTGTETQYF
TRBV20-1	few	-	TRBJ1-4	TGCAGTGTTAGAGGGCAGGGAGCTAATGAAAAACTGTTTTTT	CSVRGQGANEKLFF
TRBV5-1	many	-	TRBJ2-2	TGCGCCAGCACCCTAGGAGGCCAGAACACCGGGGAGCTGTTTTTT	CASTLGGQNTGELFF
TRBV12-3/TRBV12-4	once	-	TRBJ2-7	TGTGCCAGCAGTTCTGGTAACGAGCAGTACTTC	CASSSGNEQYF
TRBV5-1	few	TRBD1	TRBJ1-4	TGCGCCAGCAGCTTGGGTTGGGACAGAAATCTAATGAGTGGAAAACTGTTTTTT	CASSLGWDRNLMSGKLFF